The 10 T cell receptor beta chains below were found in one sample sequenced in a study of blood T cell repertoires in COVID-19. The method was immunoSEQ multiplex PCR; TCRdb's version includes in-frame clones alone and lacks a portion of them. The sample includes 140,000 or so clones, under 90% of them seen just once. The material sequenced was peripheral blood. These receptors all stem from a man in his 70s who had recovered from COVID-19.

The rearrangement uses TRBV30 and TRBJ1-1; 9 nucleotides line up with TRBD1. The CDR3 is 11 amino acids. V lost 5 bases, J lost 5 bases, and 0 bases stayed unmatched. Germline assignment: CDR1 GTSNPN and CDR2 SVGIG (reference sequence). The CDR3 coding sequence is TGTGCCTGGGGACAGGGGACTGAAGCTTTCTTT. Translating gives CAWGQGTEAFF.

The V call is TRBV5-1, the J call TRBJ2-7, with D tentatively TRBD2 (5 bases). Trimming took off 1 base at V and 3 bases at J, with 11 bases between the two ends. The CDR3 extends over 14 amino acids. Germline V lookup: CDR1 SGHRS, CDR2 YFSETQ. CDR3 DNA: TGCGCCAGCAGCTTGAGTGAGGGTATCTACGAGCAGTACTTC. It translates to CASSLSEGIYEQYF.

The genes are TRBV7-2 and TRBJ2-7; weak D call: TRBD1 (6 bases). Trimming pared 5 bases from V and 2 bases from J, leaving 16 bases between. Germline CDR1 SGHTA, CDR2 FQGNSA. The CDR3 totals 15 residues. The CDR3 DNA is TGTGCCAGCAGCCCCCAGTTGGGGGCCCCCTACGAGCAGTACTTC. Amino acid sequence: CASSPQLGAPYEQYF.

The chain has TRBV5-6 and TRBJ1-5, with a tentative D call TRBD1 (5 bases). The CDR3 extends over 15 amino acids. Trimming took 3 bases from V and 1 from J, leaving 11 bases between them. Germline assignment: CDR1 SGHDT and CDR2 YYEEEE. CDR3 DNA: TGTGCCAGCAGCTGGGGGGGATACAGCAATCAGCCCCAGCATTTT. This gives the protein CASSWGGYSNQPQHF.

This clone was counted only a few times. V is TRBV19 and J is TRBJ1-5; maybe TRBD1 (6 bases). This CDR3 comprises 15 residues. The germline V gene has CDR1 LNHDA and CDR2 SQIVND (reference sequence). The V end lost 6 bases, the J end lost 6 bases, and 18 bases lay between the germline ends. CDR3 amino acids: CASRLLRGAGQPQHF. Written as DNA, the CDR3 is TGTGCCAGTAGACTATTACGGGGGGCAGGTCAGCCCCAGCATTTT. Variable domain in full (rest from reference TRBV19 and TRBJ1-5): DGGITQSPKYLFRKEGQNVTLSCEQNLNHDAMYWYRQDPGQGLRLIYYSQIVNDFQKGDIAEGYSVSREKKESFPLTVTSAQKNPTAFYLCASRLLRGAGQPQHFGDGTRLSIL.

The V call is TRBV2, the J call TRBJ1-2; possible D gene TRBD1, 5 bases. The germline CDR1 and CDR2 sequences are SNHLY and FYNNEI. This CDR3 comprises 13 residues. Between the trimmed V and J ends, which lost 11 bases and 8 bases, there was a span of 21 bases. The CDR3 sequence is CAGTASWRDGYTF. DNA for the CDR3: TGTGCCGGGACGGCTTCCTGGCGGGACGGCTACACCTTC.

The CDR3 spells CASSVGVSGRANEQYF. CDR3 DNA: TGTGCCAGCAGCGTAGGAGTCAGCGGGAGGGCAAACGAGCAGTACTTC. The V call is TRBV9, the J call TRBJ2-7; TRBD2 agrees at 10 bases. Germline V gene lookup returns CDR1 SGDLS and CDR2 YYNGEE. V shed 0 bases, J shed 5 bases, and the junction held 8 bases outside the gene matches. This CDR3 is 16 amino acids long.

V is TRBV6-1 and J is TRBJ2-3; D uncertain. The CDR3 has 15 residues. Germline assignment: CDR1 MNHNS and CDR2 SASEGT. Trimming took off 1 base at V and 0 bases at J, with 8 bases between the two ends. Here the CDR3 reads CASSEGGTSTDTQYF. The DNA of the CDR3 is TGTGCCAGCAGTGAAGGCGGAACCAGCACAGATACGCAGTATTTT.

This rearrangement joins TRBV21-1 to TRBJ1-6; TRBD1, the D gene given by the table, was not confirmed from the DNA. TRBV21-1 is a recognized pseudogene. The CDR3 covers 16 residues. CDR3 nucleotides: TGTGCCAGCCGACAAAGGGCAGGAAGGGGGAATTCACCCCTCCACTTT. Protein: CASRQRAGRGNSPLHF.

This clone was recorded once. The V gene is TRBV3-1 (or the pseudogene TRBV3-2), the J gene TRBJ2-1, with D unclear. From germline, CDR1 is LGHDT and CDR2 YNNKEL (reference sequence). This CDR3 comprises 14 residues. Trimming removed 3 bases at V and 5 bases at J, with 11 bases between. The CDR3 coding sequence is TGTGCCAGCAGCCACCTAGACCGAAACAATGAGCAGTTCTTC. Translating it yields CASSHLDRNNEQFF.